This TCR beta chain was recovered during a study of T cell repertoires in cytomegalovirus infection. In TCRdb, the reads were re-called with MiXCR into one record per CDR3 protein. The sample lists fewer than 250,000 distinct CDR3 sequences; over 20% were seen once. With 5 bases removed from V and 0 bases from J, the gap between germline ends came to 10 bases. The CDR3 contains 14 residues. Germline V lookup: CDR1 LNHNV, CDR2 YYDKDF (reference sequence). The source is a human donor in good health (CMV status not recorded). Some clones in this sample may be carry-over from other donors' samples. The rearrangement joins TRBV15 to TRBJ2-5, with D possibly matching TRBD1 (5 bases). Sequencing was carried out using CD8+ T cells from PBMCs. The CDR3 DNA follows: TGTGCCACCAGCGGCGACAGAAACCAAGAGACCCAGTACTTC. Translated: CATSGDRNQETQYF.